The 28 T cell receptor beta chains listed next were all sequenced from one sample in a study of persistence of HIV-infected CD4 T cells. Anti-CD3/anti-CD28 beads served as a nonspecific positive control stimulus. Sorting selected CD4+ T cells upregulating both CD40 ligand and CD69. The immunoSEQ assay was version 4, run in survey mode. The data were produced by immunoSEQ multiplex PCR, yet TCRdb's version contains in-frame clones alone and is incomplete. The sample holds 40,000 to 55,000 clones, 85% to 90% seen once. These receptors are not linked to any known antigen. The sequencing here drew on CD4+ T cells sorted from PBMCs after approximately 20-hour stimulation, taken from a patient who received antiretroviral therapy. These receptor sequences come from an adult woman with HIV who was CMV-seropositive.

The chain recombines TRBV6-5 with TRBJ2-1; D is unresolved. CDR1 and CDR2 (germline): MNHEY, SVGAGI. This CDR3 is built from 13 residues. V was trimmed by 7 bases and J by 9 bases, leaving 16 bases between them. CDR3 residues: CASTSSSRAEQFF. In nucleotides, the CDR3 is TGTGCCAGCACAAGCTCTTCTCGGGCTGAGCAGTTCTTC.

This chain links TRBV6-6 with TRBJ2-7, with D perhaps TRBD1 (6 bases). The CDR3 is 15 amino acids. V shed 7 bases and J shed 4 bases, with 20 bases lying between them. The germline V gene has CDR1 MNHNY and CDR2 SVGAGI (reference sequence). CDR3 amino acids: CASTEVQGPTYEQYF. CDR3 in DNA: TGTGCCAGCACAGAGGTGCAGGGGCCAACTTACGAGCAGTACTTC.

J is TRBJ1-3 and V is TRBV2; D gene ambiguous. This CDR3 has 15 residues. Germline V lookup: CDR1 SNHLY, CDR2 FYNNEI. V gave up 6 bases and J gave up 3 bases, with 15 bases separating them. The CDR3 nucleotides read TGTGCCAGCAGACCGGCAGCGAGCTATGGAAACACCATATATTTT. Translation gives CASRPAASYGNTIYF.

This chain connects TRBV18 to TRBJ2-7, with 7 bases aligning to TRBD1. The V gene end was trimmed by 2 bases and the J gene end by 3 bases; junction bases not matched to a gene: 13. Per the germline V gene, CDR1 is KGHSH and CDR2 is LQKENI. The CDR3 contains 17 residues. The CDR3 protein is CASSPDESYRGFYEQYF. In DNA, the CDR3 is TGTGCCAGCTCACCAGACGAGAGTTACAGGGGTTTCTACGAGCAGTACTTC.

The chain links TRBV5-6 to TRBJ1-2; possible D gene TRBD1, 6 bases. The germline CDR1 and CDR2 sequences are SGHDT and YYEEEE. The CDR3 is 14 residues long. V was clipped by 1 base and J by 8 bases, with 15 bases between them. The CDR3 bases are TGTGCCAGCAGCTTGACCGGGGGGCGGCAAGGCTACACCTTC. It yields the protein CASSLTGGRQGYTF. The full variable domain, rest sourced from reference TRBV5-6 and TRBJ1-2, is DAGVTQSPTHLIKTRGQQVTLRCSPKSGHDTVSWYQQALGQGPQFIFQYYEEEERQRGNFPDRFSGHQFPNYSSELNVNALLLGDSALYLCASSLTGGRQGYTFGSGTRLTVV.

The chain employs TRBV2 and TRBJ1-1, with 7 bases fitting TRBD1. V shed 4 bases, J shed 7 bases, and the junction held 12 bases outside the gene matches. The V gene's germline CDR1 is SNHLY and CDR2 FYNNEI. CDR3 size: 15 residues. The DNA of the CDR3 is TGTGCCAGCAGTGCGTTCGGAGGGACAGTTGGTGAAGCTTTCTTT. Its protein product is CASSAFGGTVGEAFF. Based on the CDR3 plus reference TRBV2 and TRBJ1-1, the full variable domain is EPEVTQTPSHQVTQMGQEVILRCVPISNHLYFYWYRQILGQKVEFLVSFYNNEISEKSEIFDDQFSVERPDGSNFTLKIRSTKLEDSAMYFCASSAFGGTVGEAFFGQGTRLTVV.

The CDR3: CASSPQANSIGTDTQYF. Here the CDR3 DNA reads TGTGCCAGCTCACCACAGGCGAACTCAATAGGCACAGATACGCAGTATTTT. The chain recombines TRBV18 with TRBJ2-3, with D uncertain. V was shortened by 1 base and J by 1 base, with 15 bases between the two germline ends. Germline V gene data show CDR1 as KGHSH and CDR2 as LQKENI. This CDR3 has 17 amino acids.

The CDR3 coding sequence is TGTGCCAGCACCTACTCGAGCTCCTATAATTCACCCCTCCACTTT. This translates into CASTYSSSYNSPLHF. This chain joins TRBV2 and TRBJ1-6, with D uncertain. Germline V gives CDR1 SNHLY, CDR2 FYNNEI. The CDR3 length is 15 residues. Trimming left V 7 bases short and J 0 bases short, with 10 bases between.

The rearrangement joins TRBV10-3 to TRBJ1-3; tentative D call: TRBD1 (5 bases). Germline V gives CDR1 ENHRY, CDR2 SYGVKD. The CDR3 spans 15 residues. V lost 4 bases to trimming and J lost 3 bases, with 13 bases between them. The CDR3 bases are TGTGCCATCAGTGGGACGACAGACCTTGGAAACACCATATATTTT. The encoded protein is CAISGTTDLGNTIYF.

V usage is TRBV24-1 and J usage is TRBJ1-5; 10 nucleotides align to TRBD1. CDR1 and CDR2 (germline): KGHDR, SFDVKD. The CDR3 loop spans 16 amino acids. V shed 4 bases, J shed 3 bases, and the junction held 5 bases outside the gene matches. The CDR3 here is CATSDPGTGDNQPQHF. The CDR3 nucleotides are TGTGCCACCAGTGACCCCGGGACAGGGGACAATCAGCCCCAGCATTTT.

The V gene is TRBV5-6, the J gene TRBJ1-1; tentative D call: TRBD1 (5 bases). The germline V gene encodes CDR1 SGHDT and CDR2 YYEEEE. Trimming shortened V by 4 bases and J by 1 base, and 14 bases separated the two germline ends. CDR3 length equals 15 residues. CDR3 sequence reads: CASSGRGRKNTEAFF. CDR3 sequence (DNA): TGTGCCAGCAGCGGGAGGGGACGGAAGAACACTGAAGCTTTCTTT.

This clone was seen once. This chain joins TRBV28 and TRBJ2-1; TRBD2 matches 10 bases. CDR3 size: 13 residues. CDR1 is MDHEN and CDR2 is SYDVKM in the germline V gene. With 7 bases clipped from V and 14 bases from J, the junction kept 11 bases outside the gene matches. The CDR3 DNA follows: TGTGCCAGCAATCTGGGTAGCGGGAGGTTGGAGTTCTTC. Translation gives CASNLGSGRLEFF. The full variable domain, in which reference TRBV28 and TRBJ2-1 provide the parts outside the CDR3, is DVKVTQSSRYLVKRTGEKVFLECVQDMDHENMFWYRQDPGLGLRLIYFSYDVKMKEKGDIPEGYSVSREKKERFSLILESASTNQTSMYLCASNLGSGRLEFFGPGTRLTVL.

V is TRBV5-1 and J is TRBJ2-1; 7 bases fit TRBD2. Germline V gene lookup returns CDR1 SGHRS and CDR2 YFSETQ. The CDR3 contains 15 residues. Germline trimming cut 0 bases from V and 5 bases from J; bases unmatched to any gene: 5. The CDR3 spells CASSLARTSNNEQFF. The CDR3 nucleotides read TGCGCCAGCAGCTTGGCGCGGACTAGTAACAATGAGCAGTTCTTC.

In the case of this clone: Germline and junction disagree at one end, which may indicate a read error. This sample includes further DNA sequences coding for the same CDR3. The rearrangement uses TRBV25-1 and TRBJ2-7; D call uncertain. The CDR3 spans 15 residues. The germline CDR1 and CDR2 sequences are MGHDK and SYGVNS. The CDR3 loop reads CASSESKGSTYEQYF. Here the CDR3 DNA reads TGTGCCAGCAGTGAATCGAAAGGTAGCACCTACGAGCAGTATTTC.

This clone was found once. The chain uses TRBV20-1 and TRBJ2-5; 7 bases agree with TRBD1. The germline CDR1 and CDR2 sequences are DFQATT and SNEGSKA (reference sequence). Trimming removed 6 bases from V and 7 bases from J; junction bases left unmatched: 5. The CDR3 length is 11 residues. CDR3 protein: CSAQQGTTQYF. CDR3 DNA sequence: TGCAGTGCACAACAGGGGACGACCCAGTACTTC.

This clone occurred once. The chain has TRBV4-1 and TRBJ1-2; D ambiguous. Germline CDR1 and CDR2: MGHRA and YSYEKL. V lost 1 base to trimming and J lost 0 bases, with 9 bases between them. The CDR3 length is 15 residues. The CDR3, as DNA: TGCGCCAGCAGCCAAGGGCAGACAACTAACTATGGCTACACCTTC. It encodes CASSQGQTTNYGYTF.

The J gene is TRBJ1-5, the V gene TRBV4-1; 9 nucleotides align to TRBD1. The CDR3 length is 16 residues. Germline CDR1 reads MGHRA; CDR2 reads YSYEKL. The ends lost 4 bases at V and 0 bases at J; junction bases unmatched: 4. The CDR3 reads CASSPPDRGSNQPQHF. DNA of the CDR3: TGCGCCAGCAGCCCCCCGGACAGGGGTAGCAATCAGCCCCAGCATTTT.

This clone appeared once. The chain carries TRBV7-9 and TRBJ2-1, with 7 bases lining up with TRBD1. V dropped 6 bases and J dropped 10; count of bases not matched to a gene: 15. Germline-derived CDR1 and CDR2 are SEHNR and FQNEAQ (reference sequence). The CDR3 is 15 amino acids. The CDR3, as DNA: TGTGCCAGCAGGGCAGACAGGGTCCCCGGAACCGAGCAGTTCTTC. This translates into CASRADRVPGTEQFF.

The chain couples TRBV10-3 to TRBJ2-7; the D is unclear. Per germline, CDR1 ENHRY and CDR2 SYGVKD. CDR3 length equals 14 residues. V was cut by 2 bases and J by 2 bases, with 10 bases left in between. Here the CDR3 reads CAISERQETYEQYF. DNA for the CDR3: TGTGCCATCAGTGAGCGTCAGGAGACCTACGAGCAGTACTTC.

The CDR3 coding sequence is TGCAGCGTTGAAGATCAGGCTAGCGGGAAACAGTTCTTC. Residues: CSVEDQASGKQFF. This chain joins TRBV29-1 and TRBJ2-1, with 9 positions matching TRBD2. Germline CDR1 and CDR2: SQVTM and ANQGSEA. After removal of 0 bases from V and 13 bases from J, the junction contained 7 bases not matched to a gene. There are 13 residues in the CDR3.

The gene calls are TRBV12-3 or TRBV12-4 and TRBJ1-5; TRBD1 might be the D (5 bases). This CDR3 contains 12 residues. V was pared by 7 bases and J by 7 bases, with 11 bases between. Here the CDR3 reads CASTQGGQPQHF. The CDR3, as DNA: TGTGCCAGCACCCAGGGAGGACAGCCCCAGCATTTT.

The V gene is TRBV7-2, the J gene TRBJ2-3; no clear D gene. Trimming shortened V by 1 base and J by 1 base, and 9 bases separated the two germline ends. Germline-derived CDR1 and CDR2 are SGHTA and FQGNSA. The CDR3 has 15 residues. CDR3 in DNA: TGTGCCAGCAGCTTAGGAACTCGACGCACAGATACGCAGTATTTT. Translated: CASSLGTRRTDTQYF.

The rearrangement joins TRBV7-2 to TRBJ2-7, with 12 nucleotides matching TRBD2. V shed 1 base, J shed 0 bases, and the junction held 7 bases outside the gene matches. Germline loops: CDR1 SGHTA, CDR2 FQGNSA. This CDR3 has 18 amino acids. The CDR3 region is CASSLGRLAGVPSYEQYF. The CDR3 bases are TGTGCCAGCAGCTTAGGTCGACTAGCGGGAGTCCCCTCCTACGAGCAGTACTTC.

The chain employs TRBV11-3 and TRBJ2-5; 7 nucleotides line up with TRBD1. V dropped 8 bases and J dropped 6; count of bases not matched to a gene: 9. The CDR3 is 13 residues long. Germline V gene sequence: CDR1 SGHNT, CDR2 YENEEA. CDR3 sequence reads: CASERGREKTQYF. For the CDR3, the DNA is TGTGCCAGCGAGAGGGGGCGCGAAAAGACCCAGTACTTC.

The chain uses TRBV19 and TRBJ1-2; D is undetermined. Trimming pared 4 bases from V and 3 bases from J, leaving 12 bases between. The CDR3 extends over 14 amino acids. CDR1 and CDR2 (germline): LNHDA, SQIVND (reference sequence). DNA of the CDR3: TGTGCCAGTAGTAAATTGGAGGTATACTATGGCTACACCTTC. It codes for CASSKLEVYYGYTF.

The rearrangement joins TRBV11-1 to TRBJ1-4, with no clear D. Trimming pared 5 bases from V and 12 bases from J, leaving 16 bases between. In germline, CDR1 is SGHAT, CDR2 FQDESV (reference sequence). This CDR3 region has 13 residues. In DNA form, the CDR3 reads TGTGCCAGCAGCCGCCGGGTCCAGAGGGAACTGTTTTTT. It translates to CASSRRVQRELFF. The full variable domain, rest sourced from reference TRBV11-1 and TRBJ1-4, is EAEVAQSPRYKITEKSQAVAFWCDPISGHATLYWYRQILGQGPELLVQFQDESVVDDSQLPKDRFSAERLKGVDSTLKIQPAELGDSAMYLCASSRRVQRELFFGSGTQLSVL.

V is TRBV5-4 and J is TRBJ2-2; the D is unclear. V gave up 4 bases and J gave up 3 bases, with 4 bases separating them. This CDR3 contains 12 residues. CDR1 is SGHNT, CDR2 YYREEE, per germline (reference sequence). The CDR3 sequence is CASSRDTGELFF. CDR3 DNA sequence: TGTGCCAGCAGCCGGGACACCGGGGAGCTGTTTTTT.

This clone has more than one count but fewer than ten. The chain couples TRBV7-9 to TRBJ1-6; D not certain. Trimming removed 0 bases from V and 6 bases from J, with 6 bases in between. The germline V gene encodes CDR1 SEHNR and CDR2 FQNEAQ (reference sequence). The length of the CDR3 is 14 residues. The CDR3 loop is CASSLAGINSPLHF. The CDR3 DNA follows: TGTGCCAGCAGCTTAGCAGGGATTAATTCACCCCTCCACTTT. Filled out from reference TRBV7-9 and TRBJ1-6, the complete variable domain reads DTGVSQNPRHKITKRGQNVTFRCDPISEHNRLYWYRQTLGQGPEFLTYFQNEAQLEKSRLLSDRFSAERPKGSFSTLEIQRTEQGDSAMYLCASSLAGINSPLHFGNGTRLTVT.